The 19 T cell receptor beta chains presented below share a single source sample, sequenced in a study of technical replicates of blood from several donors. Here immunoSEQ multiplex PCR was the method, and the copy in TCRdb shows in-frame clones only, minus some. This sample has fewer than 90,000 clones, with about 92% found just once. Input material: T cells isolated from PBMCs. These receptors came from a human donor in good health.

This chain connects TRBV5-6 to TRBJ2-7; 7 bases line up with TRBD1. Germline V gene data show CDR1 as SGHDT and CDR2 as YYEEEE. The ends lost 0 bases at V and 5 bases at J; junction bases unmatched: 11. The CDR3 runs to 16 residues. The CDR3 coding sequence is TGTGCCAGCAGCTTGGCCTCCTGGGACAGTAGCAACGAGCAGTACTTC. Encoded protein: CASSLASWDSSNEQYF.

The rearrangement links TRBV29-1 to TRBJ2-5; D remains ambiguous. Germline CDR1 SQVTM, CDR2 ANQGSEA. The CDR3 is 11 amino acids. V gave up 5 bases and J gave up 5 bases, with 9 bases separating them. The CDR3 sequence: CSVTPGETQYF. Here the CDR3 DNA reads TGCAGCGTTACCCCCGGGGAGACCCAGTACTTC.

The V and J genes are TRBV11-2 and TRBJ2-1; 15 bases match TRBD2. This CDR3 contains 15 residues. The V gene end was trimmed by 5 bases and the J gene end by 7 bases; junction bases not matched to a gene: 3. Germline-derived CDR1 and CDR2 are SGHAT and FQNNGV. CDR3 sequence reads: CASSLGLAGGNEQFF. As DNA, the CDR3 is TGTGCCAGCAGCCTGGGACTAGCGGGAGGAAATGAGCAGTTCTTC.

The chain recombines TRBV13 with TRBJ2-5, with a tentative D call TRBD2 (5 bases). The CDR3 contains 18 residues. Germline V CDR1 and CDR2: PRHDT, FYEKMQ (reference sequence). V lost 1 base, J lost 4 bases, and 22 bases lay in between. CDR3 nucleotide sequence: TGTGCCAGCAGCTTAGCCCCTACTAGTCGGTATTTGGGAGAGACCCAGTACTTC. This codes for CASSLAPTSRYLGETQYF.

The chain recombines TRBV7-6 with TRBJ2-1; D may be TRBD1 (7 bases). Looked up from germline, CDR1 is SGHVS and CDR2 is FNYEAQ. CDR3 length: 18 amino acids. The V end was cut by 1 base, the J end by 9 bases, with 25 bases between. CDR3 amino acids: CASSLVHGGAGGESEQFF. CDR3 bases: TGTGCCAGCAGCTTAGTTCACGGGGGTGCAGGGGGTGAGAGTGAGCAGTTCTTC. Filled out from reference TRBV7-6 and TRBJ2-1, the complete variable domain reads GAGVSQSPRYKVTKRGQDVALRCDPISGHVSLYWYRQALGQGPEFLTYFNYEAQQDKSGLPNDRFSAERPEGSISTLTIQRTEQRDSAMYRCASSLVHGGAGGESEQFFGPGTRLTVL.

The rearrangement joins TRBV11-2 to TRBJ1-4, with 7 bases identical to TRBD1. With V trimmed by 5 bases and J by 7 bases, 7 bases remained unmatched. The V gene's germline CDR1 is SGHAT and CDR2 FQNNGV. The length of the CDR3 is 14 residues. CDR3 sequence: CASSPGTDSEKLFF. The CDR3 DNA is TGTGCCAGCAGCCCCGGGACAGACAGTGAAAAACTGTTTTTT.

This clone was counted once. The chain uses TRBV7-9 and TRBJ2-7; 9 bases are shared with TRBD1. In germline, CDR1 is SEHNR, CDR2 FQNEAQ (reference sequence). Trimming removed 5 bases from V and 12 bases from J; junction bases left unmatched: 17. CDR3 length equals 15 residues. CDR3 protein: CASSAVTGGYSVPYF. In DNA, the CDR3 is TGTGCCAGCAGCGCGGTGACAGGGGGGTATTCGGTGCCGTACTTC.

The V call is TRBV10-3, the J call TRBJ1-5; the match to TRBD1 covers 8 bases. V shed 4 bases and J 0 bases; nucleotides not matched to a gene: 2. This CDR3 has 15 residues. Germline CDR1 is ENHRY and CDR2 is SYGVKD. The DNA for the CDR3 is TGTGCCATCAGTGGGGGACAGGATAGCAATCAGCCCCAGCATTTT. Translation gives CAISGGQDSNQPQHF.

This chain joins TRBV6-5 and TRBJ1-1, with D maybe TRBD1 (5 bases). The V end lost 0 bases, the J end lost 2 bases, and 10 bases lay between the germline ends. Germline V CDR1 and CDR2: MNHEY, SVGAGI. The CDR3 is made up of 15 amino acids. CDR3: CASSYSLGGNTEAFF. The CDR3 nucleotides are TGTGCCAGCAGTTACTCGCTGGGGGGAAACACTGAAGCTTTCTTT.

The V gene is TRBV7-9, the J gene TRBJ2-5, with 8 bases matching TRBD2. This CDR3 is built from 15 residues. The V segment lost 5 bases and the J segment 5 bases; nucleotides outside the gene matches: 10. Germline V gene sequence: CDR1 SEHNR, CDR2 FQNEAQ (reference sequence). CDR3 loop: CASSPSAGVGETQYF. The CDR3 coding sequence is TGTGCCAGCAGCCCTTCAGCGGGAGTAGGGGAGACCCAGTACTTC.

The rearrangement uses TRBV11-2 and TRBJ2-7; 8 bases are a match to TRBD1. Germline V CDR1 and CDR2: SGHAT, FQNNGV. This CDR3 region has 14 residues. The ends lost 3 bases at V and 7 bases at J; junction bases unmatched: 8. The CDR3 is CASSFYQGAREQYF. CDR3 nucleotides: TGTGCCAGCAGCTTCTACCAGGGGGCGCGGGAGCAGTACTTC. Looking up the rest from reference TRBV11-2 and TRBJ2-7 gives the full variable domain: EAGVAQSPRYKIIEKRQSVAFWCNPISGHATLYWYQQILGQGPKLLIQFQNNGVVDDSQLPKDRFSAERLKGVDSTLKIQPAKLEDSAVYLCASSFYQGAREQYFGPGTRLTVT.

This rearrangement joins TRBV7-9 to TRBJ2-7, with a weak D call TRBD1 (6 bases). Germline lookup yields CDR1 SEHNR and CDR2 FQNEAQ (reference sequence). V lost 5 bases to trimming and J lost 7 bases, with 12 bases between them. The CDR3 has 12 residues. The CDR3, as DNA: TGTGCCAGCAGCCGGACAGTCAGAGAGCAGTACTTC. It specifies CASSRTVREQYF.

The chain links TRBV30 to TRBJ1-4; D may be TRBD1 (5 bases). CDR3 length: 11 residues. Germline V CDR1 and CDR2: GTSNPN, SVGIG (reference sequence). The V end lost 8 bases, the J end lost 8 bases, and 12 bases lay between the germline ends. CDR3 loop: CAGTAREKLFF. CDR3 nucleotides: TGTGCCGGGACGGCTAGGGAAAAACTGTTTTTT.

V is TRBV4-1 and J is TRBJ2-3; D remains unclear. Germline V gives CDR1 MGHRA, CDR2 YSYEKL. Trimming stripped 0 bases from V and 2 bases from J, with 6 bases between. The CDR3 extends over 14 amino acids. The CDR3 DNA reads as TGCGCCAGCAGCCAAGAACAGCCCACAGATACGCAGTATTTT. It encodes CASSQEQPTDTQYF.

The chain has TRBV14 and TRBJ2-3; the match to TRBD2 covers 11 bases. Germline CDR1 and CDR2: SGHDN and FVKESK. The CDR3 runs to 18 residues. V was clipped by 1 base and J by 1 base; unmatched bases: 7. CDR3 amino acids: CASSQGLRGLAGTDTQYF. CDR3 bases: TGTGCCAGCAGCCAAGGGTTGAGGGGACTAGCGGGCACAGATACGCAGTATTTT. Full variable domain (rest looked up from reference TRBV14 and TRBJ2-3): EAGVTQFPSHSVIEKGQTVTLRCDPISGHDNLYWYRRVMGKEIKFLLHFVKESKQDESGMPNNRFLAERTGGTYSTLKVQPAELEDSGVYFCASSQGLRGLAGTDTQYFGPGTRLTVL.

Only a few counts were recorded for this clone. The chain joins TRBV9 to TRBJ1-1, with D unresolved. Germline V lookup: CDR1 SGDLS, CDR2 YYNGEE. The CDR3 length is 14 residues. V gave up 2 bases and J gave up 6 bases, with 14 bases separating them. In nucleotides, the CDR3 is TGTGCCAGCAGCGTTGGGCGGACTTTAGCTGAAGCTTTCTTT. This encodes CASSVGRTLAEAFF.

This clone came up once. The chain is built from TRBV5-4 and TRBJ1-6, with D tentatively TRBD1 (5 bases). Trimming removed 3 bases from V and 7 bases from J, with 11 bases in between. The CDR3 totals 14 residues. Germline loops: CDR1 SGHNT, CDR2 YYREEE (reference sequence). The CDR3 loop reads CASSWDRGNSPLHF. As DNA, the CDR3 is TGTGCCAGCAGCTGGGACCGGGGGAATTCACCCCTCCACTTT.

V gene TRBV27 combines with J gene TRBJ2-1; 8 nucleotides match TRBD2. V dropped 4 bases and J dropped 4; count of bases not matched to a gene: 6. Germline CDR1 and CDR2: MNHEY and SMNVEV (reference sequence). The CDR3 sequence is 15 residues long. The DNA of the CDR3 is TGTGCCAGCAGTTCACTAGCGGACCATTACAATGAGCAGTTCTTC. It translates to CASSSLADHYNEQFF.

In nucleotides, the CDR3 is TGCGCCAGCAGCCAAGTTGATCTTGGCATTCGAAACAATGAGCAGTTCTTC. Its translation: CASSQVDLGIRNNEQFF. This rearrangement joins TRBV4-1 to TRBJ2-1; D uncertain. Germline V lookup: CDR1 MGHRA, CDR2 YSYEKL. The CDR3 consists of 17 residues. V was clipped by 1 base and J by 5 bases, with 18 bases between them.